This TCR beta chain comes out of a study of T cell changes during pregnancy in multiple sclerosis (dated by TCRdb to 2018 to 2020). Study-level background: Changes in the T cell repertoire over the course of pregnancy were examined in this study in women with multiple sclerosis.

This clone has only one observation. What antigen it recognizes has not been identified. The input lacks base qualities; no much larger clone sits a single base away. Receptors were amplified or captured by the immunoSEQ multiplex PCR assay. TCRdb carries this immuneACCESS record with in-frame sequences only. Its versions omit some clonotypes, under half of them owing to an unresolved V gene in the studies checked, with the rest unexplained. Here the sample has approximately 80,000 clones; over 80% occur a single time. 3% to 4% of the sample comes from the top ten. The CDR3 spans 15 residues, from the cysteine through the phenylalanine. Of the read, only the CDR3 DNA is kept; its 45 bases are in frame from base 1. A distance of 19 bases separates the germline ends of V and J, which lose 4 bases and 7 bases respectively. Taken from the germline V gene, the CDR1 and CDR2 loops are MNHNS and SASEGT.

The sequence links TRBV6-1 to TRBJ1-1; the D gene is unclear. The starting material was PBMCs, obtained in the first trimester of pregnancy. This clonotype was obtained from a female donor in good health, serving as a control in a pregnancy study. Some clones in this sample may be carry-over from other donors' samples. The DNA is TGTGCCAGCAGTGTAAAGGTAGGGCGGCGGGGTGAAGCTTTCTTT. This gives the protein CASSVKVGRRGEAFF.